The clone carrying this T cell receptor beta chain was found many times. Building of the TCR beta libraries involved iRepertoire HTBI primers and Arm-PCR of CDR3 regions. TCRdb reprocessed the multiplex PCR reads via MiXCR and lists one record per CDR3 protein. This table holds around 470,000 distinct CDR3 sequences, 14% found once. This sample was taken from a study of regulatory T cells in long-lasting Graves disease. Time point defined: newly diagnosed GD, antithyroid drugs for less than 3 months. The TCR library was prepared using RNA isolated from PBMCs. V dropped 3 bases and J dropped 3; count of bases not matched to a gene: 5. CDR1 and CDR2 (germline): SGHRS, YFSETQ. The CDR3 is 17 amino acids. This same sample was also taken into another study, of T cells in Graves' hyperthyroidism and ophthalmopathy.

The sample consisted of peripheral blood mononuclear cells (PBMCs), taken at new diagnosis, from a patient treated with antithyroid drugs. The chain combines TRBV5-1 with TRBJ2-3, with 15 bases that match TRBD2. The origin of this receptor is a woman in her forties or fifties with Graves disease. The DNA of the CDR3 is TGCGCCAGCAGCTGGACTAGCGGGGGGGTCTTGACAGATACGCAGTATTTT. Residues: CASSWTSGGVLTDTQYF.